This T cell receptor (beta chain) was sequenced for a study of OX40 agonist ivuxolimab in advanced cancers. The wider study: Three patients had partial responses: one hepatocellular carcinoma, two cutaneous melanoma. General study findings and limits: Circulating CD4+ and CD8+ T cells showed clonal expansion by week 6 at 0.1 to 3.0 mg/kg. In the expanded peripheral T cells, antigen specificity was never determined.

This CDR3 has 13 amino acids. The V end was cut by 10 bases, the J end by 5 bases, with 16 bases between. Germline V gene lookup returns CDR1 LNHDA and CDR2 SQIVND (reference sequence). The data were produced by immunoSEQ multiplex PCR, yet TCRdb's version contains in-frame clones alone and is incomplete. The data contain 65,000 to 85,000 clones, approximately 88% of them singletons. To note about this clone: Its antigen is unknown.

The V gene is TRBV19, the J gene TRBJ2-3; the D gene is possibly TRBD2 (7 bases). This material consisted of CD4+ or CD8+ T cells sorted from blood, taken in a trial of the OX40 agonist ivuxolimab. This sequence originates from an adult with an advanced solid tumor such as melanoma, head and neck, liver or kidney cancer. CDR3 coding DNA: TGTGCCACCTCGTTAGGGGGGGTAGATACGCAGTATTTT. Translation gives CATSLGGVDTQYF.